This TCR beta chain was sequenced in a study of cytomegalovirus exposure and HLA in healthy donors. Concerning this clone itself: Its antigen is unknown.

Germline CDR1 reads SGDLS; CDR2 reads YYNGEE. This CDR3 region has 15 residues. The trim removed 2 bases at V and 2 bases at J, leaving 5 bases unmatched. General observations from the study: As a later analysis showed, a missense DCLRE1C variant was linked to trimming of TCR beta V- and J-genes. It was approximately 150 TCR beta chains that were listed as cytomegalovirus-associated. With high specificity and sensitivity, the classifier reportedly diagnosed cytomegalovirus status.

The PCR contained 60 Vbeta and 13 Jbeta primers. Profiled with immunoSEQ multiplex PCR; TCRdb holds only in-frame clones, not every one. Of more than 110,000 clones in the sample, 60% to 85% were seen once. This sequence was found in a man aged 18 to 29 in good health and CMV-seronegative. This chain connects TRBV9 to TRBJ2-5, with TRBD1 matching 8 bases. Sequenced material: PBMCs. The DNA of the CDR3 is TGTGCCAGCAGCGTCGCCAGGGGGCAACAAGAGACCCAGTACTTC. Amino acids: CASSVARGQQETQYF.